The T cell receptor (beta chain) described here comes from a study of blood T cells in healthy people across ages. A second PCR, run for roughly 7 to 12 cycles, used a sample-barcoded 5' primer plus a J-beta primer mix. MiXCR, applied by TCRdb to the 5' RACE reads, yields one record per CDR3 protein. The table records over a million distinct CDR3 sequences, 45% of them present only once. The V gene's germline CDR1 is PRHDT and CDR2 FYEKMQ (reference sequence). CDR3 size: 16 residues. The junction had 1 base not matched to a gene; V was cut back by 2 bases and J by 0 bases. The individuals who served as donors were healthy Caucasians living in Russia, aged roughly 6 to 100. This clonotype was detected only once.

The chain recombines TRBV13 with TRBJ2-1; 10 nucleotides align to TRBD1. Material: blood. The receptor was derived from a woman in her sixties or seventies in good health. CDR3 bases: TGTGCCAGCAGCTTACGGACAGGGGGCTCCTACAATGAGCAGTTCTTC. Protein sequence: CASSLRTGGSYNEQFF.